Shown below are 31 T cell receptor beta chains from a single sample sequenced in a study of blood T cell repertoires in COVID-19. TCRdb keeps only in-frame clones here, not all; method: immunoSEQ multiplex PCR. The repertoire holds tens of thousands of clones, around 86% seen once, with about 17% in the top ten. The specimen sequenced was peripheral blood. These receptor sequences come from a man between 35 and 55 years old with COVID-19, enrolled during active disease.

This rearrangement joins TRBV30 to TRBJ1-5; no firm D call. CDR3 size: 13 residues. Trimming shortened V by 1 base and J by 6 bases, and 10 bases separated the two germline ends. Germline assignment: CDR1 GTSNPN and CDR2 SVGIG (reference sequence). CDR3 region: CAWSESPTQPQHF. DNA of the CDR3: TGTGCCTGGAGTGAGTCCCCTACTCAGCCCCAGCATTTT.

This rearrangement joins TRBV5-4 to TRBJ1-1, with TRBD1 matching 7 bases. CDR1 is SGHNT, CDR2 YYREEE, per germline (reference sequence). The CDR3 is made up of 15 amino acids. The ends lost 0 bases at V and 1 base at J; junction bases unmatched: 3. The CDR3, as DNA: TGTGCCAGCAGCTTGGCTGGGACAGCGAACACTGAAGCTTTCTTT. Encoded protein: CASSLAGTANTEAFF.

The chain combines TRBV29-1 with TRBJ2-1; 9 bases map to TRBD2. In germline, CDR1 is SQVTM, CDR2 ANQGSEA. This CDR3 spans 13 amino acids. The ends lost 5 bases at V and 9 bases at J; junction bases unmatched: 8. Here the CDR3 reads CSVRRGGNSEQFF. CDR3 DNA: TGCAGCGTTCGGCGGGGGGGTAATAGTGAGCAGTTCTTC.

The chain links TRBV9 to TRBJ2-2; D remains unclear. CDR1 SGDLS and CDR2 YYNGEE come from the germline V gene. The CDR3 runs to 14 residues. V lost 4 bases and J lost 0, with 7 bases in between. The CDR3 loop reads CASSLTSNTGELFF. CDR3 coding DNA: TGTGCCAGCAGCCTAACTTCGAACACCGGGGAGCTGTTTTTT.

The CDR3 DNA reads TGTGCCAGCAGTTCTAACAGGGCCCCCCTACGGGAGCAGTACTTC. Its protein product is CASSSNRAPLREQYF. This chain uses TRBV28 with TRBJ2-7, with D tentatively TRBD1 (6 bases). V gave up 4 bases and J gave up 7 bases, with 20 bases separating them. The germline V gene has CDR1 MDHEN and CDR2 SYDVKM. The CDR3 contains 15 residues.

This clone is a singleton in its sample. The chain combines TRBV2 with TRBJ1-4, with D possibly matching TRBD1 (5 bases). Germline V CDR1 and CDR2: SNHLY, FYNNEI. Trimming stripped 6 bases from V and 8 bases from J, with 16 bases between. The CDR3 length is 14 residues. CDR3 region: CASRYRNNEEKLFF. The DNA for the CDR3 is TGTGCCAGCAGATACAGGAATAATGAAGAAAAACTGTTTTTT.

This clone was detected once. This chain connects TRBV5-1 to TRBJ2-5, with 14 bases identical to TRBD2. J lost 0 bases, V lost 3 bases, and 7 bases had no gene match. CDR1 and CDR2 (germline): SGHRS, YFSETQ. This CDR3 spans 18 amino acids. CDR3 sequence (DNA): TGCGCCAGCAGCTACGGACTAGCGGGGGGCCTATACCAAGAGACCCAGTACTTC. It translates to CASSYGLAGGLYQETQYF.

This clone was seen a few times. The same CDR3 also results from other DNA sequences found in this sample. The CDR3 reads CASSLGQGYNSPLHF. The CDR3 DNA reads as TGTGCCAGCAGTTTGGGACAGGGCTATAATTCACCCCTCCACTTT. This rearrangement joins TRBV28 to TRBJ1-6; 9 positions match TRBD1. Germline loops: CDR1 MDHEN, CDR2 SYDVKM. The V and J ends lost 3 bases and 3 bases, in that order; junction bases with no gene match: 0. This CDR3 contains 15 residues. Based on the CDR3 plus reference TRBV28 and TRBJ1-6, the full variable domain is DVKVTQSSRYLVKRTGEKVFLECVQDMDHENMFWYRQDPGLGLRLIYFSYDVKMKEKGDIPEGYSVSREKKERFSLILESASTNQTSMYLCASSLGQGYNSPLHFGNGTRLTVT.

This clone appeared once. The V and J genes are TRBV5-1 and TRBJ2-3, with a weak D call TRBD2 (6 bases). CDR1 SGHRS and CDR2 YFSETQ come from the germline V gene. The CDR3 extends over 15 amino acids. Trimming pared 3 bases from V and 4 bases from J, leaving 15 bases between. DNA for the CDR3: TGCGCCAGCAGCTCCCATTCAGGGAGGCCAGATACGCAGTATTTT. Translation gives CASSSHSGRPDTQYF.

The chain joins TRBV10-1 to TRBJ1-6; D might be TRBD1 (6 bases). CDR1 WNHNN and CDR2 SYGVQD come from the germline V gene (reference sequence). V lost 0 bases to trimming and J lost 6 bases, with 9 bases between them. The CDR3 is made up of 15 amino acids. CDR3 DNA: TGCGCCAGCAGTGAGTCGTCAGGGGTTAATTCACCCCTCCACTTT. Translated, it gives CASSESSGVNSPLHF.

The chain combines TRBV5-4 with TRBJ2-6; no reliable D call. Germline V lookup: CDR1 SGHNT, CDR2 YYREEE (reference sequence). Trimming pared 2 bases from V and 0 bases from J, leaving 3 bases between. The CDR3 has 14 residues. The CDR3 sequence is CASSFSSGANVLTF. CDR3 DNA: TGTGCCAGCAGCTTTAGCTCTGGGGCCAACGTCCTGACTTTC. The full variable domain, in which reference TRBV5-4 and TRBJ2-6 provide the parts outside the CDR3, is ETGVTQSPTHLIKTRGQQVTLRCSSQSGHNTVSWYQQALGQGPQFIFQYYREEENGRGNFPPRFSGLQFPNYSSELNVNALELDDSALYLCASSFSSGANVLTFGAGSRLTVL.

The gene calls are TRBV11-2 and TRBJ2-3, with D possibly being TRBD2 (6 bases). V was trimmed by 7 bases and J by 2 bases, leaving 13 bases between them. The CDR3 runs to 14 residues. Germline V gene lookup returns CDR1 SGHAT and CDR2 FQNNGV. The CDR3 DNA sequence: TGTGCCAGCAACCCGGGACTGAACACAGATACGCAGTATTTT. It is translated as CASNPGLNTDTQYF.

The genes are TRBV19 and TRBJ1-2, with TRBD1 as a possible D gene (5 bases). CDR3 length: 13 residues. V dropped 7 bases and J dropped 5 bases, with 14 bases sitting between them. CDR1 and CDR2 from the germline V gene are LNHDA and SQIVND (reference sequence). CDR3 nucleotides: TGTGCCAGTACCCCAGTCGACAGTTATGGCTACACCTTC. It specifies CASTPVDSYGYTF.

The table lists this clone with a count of one. This chain links TRBV27 with TRBJ2-2; TRBD2 aligns across 11 bases. Germline CDR1 reads MNHEY; CDR2 reads SMNVEV (reference sequence). With 3 bases clipped from V and 5 bases from J, the junction kept 5 bases outside the gene matches. The CDR3 totals 16 residues. In DNA, the CDR3 is TGTGCCAGCAGTTTTAGTAGCGGGGGGGTTACCGGGGAGCTGTTTTTT. Its translation: CASSFSSGGVTGELFF.

This clone was recorded a few times. The V and J genes are TRBV3-1 (or the pseudogene TRBV3-2) and TRBJ2-2, with TRBD1 identical over 9 bases. The CDR3 spans 13 residues. Germline lookup yields CDR1 LGHDT and CDR2 YNNKEL (reference sequence). The J segment lost 3 bases and the V segment lost 8 bases, leaving 1 base of the junction unmatched. CDR3 sequence reads: CASRDRDTGELFF. The CDR3 DNA follows: TGTGCCAGCCGGGACAGGGACACCGGGGAGCTGTTTTTT.

The gene calls are TRBV11-3 and TRBJ2-1; TRBD2 agrees at 10 bases. The CDR3 covers 15 residues. V was pared by 5 bases and J by 5 bases, with 6 bases of the junction left unmatched. Germline V CDR1 and CDR2: SGHNT, YENEEA. CDR3 sequence (DNA): TGTGCCAGCAGCCCAAAGCGGGGGGGTGACAATGAGCAGTTCTTC. It translates to CASSPKRGGDNEQFF.

The V call is TRBV19, the J call TRBJ1-3; no definite D call. Deletions cut 5 bases from V and 0 bases from J, with 14 bases between. The CDR3 spans 16 residues. Germline-derived CDR1 and CDR2 are LNHDA and SQIVND (reference sequence). The CDR3 DNA is TGTGCCAGTAGTTCGACGGGAGAGCCCTCTGGAAACACCATATATTTT. This translates into CASSSTGEPSGNTIYF.

The rearrangement joins TRBV5-5 to TRBJ2-1; D gene uncertain. The CDR3 loop spans 16 amino acids. Trimming stripped 2 bases from V and 6 bases from J, with 18 bases between. Looked up from germline, CDR1 is SGHKS and CDR2 is YYEKEE (reference sequence). CDR3 DNA sequence: TGTGCCAGCAGCTTTGGGCCATCCAACCGCCCCAATGAGCAGTTCTTC. Its translation: CASSFGPSNRPNEQFF.

The chain combines TRBV2 with TRBJ1-5; D remains unclear. Trimming stripped 4 bases from V and 5 bases from J, with 9 bases between. This CDR3 is built from 13 residues. Germline lookup yields CDR1 SNHLY and CDR2 FYNNEI. The CDR3 loop reads CASSGGSDQPQHF. The CDR3 DNA sequence: TGTGCCAGCAGTGGAGGGAGTGATCAGCCCCAGCATTTT.

The chain has TRBV5-1 and TRBJ2-5, with TRBD2 matching over 7 bases. Trimming took 5 bases from V and 7 from J; bases not matched to a gene: 23. This CDR3 contains 18 residues. The germline V gene has CDR1 SGHRS and CDR2 YFSETQ. The CDR3 protein is CASRLPGAGQLSPGTQYF. The CDR3 DNA reads TGCGCCAGCAGATTACCGGGAGCGGGGCAGCTATCCCCGGGGACCCAGTACTTC. The whole variable domain, remainder taken from reference TRBV5-1 and TRBJ2-5, is KAGVTQTPRYLIKTRGQQVTLSCSPISGHRSVSWYQQTPGQGLQFLFEYFSETQRNKGNFPGRFSGRQFSNSRSEMNVSTLELGDSALYLCASRLPGAGQLSPGTQYFGPGTRLLVL.

The chain uses TRBV4-2 and TRBJ1-1; D gene unclear. Trimming took off 0 bases at V and 0 bases at J, with 11 bases between the two ends. The CDR3 covers 16 residues. The germline V gene encodes CDR1 LGHNA and CDR2 YNFKEQ. The CDR3 here is CASSQDFQALNTEAFF. CDR3 DNA sequence: TGTGCCAGCAGCCAAGATTTTCAGGCGCTGAACACTGAAGCTTTCTTT.

The rearrangement joins TRBV11-3 to TRBJ1-6; the match to TRBD1 covers 9 bases. CDR1 is SGHNT, CDR2 YENEEA, per germline. Unmatched junction bases numbered 4, after V lost 1 base and J lost 6 bases. The CDR3 consists of 16 residues. CDR3 residues: CASSLGDRVSNSPLHF. The CDR3 DNA is TGTGCCAGCAGCTTAGGGGACAGGGTGTCTAATTCACCCCTCCACTTT.

The V and J genes are TRBV30 and TRBJ2-7, with 7 nucleotides matching TRBD1. CDR1 is GTSNPN, CDR2 SVGIG, per germline (reference sequence). V lost 7 bases, J lost 4 bases, and 4 bases stayed unmatched. CDR3 length: 11 residues. Written as DNA, the CDR3 is TGTGCCTACGGGACAGCTTACGAGCAGTACTTC. Protein product: CAYGTAYEQYF.

V gene TRBV7-2 combines with J gene TRBJ1-1; D gene ambiguous. V dropped 5 bases and J dropped 4 bases, with 8 bases sitting between them. Germline V CDR1 and CDR2: SGHTA, FQGNSA. The length of the CDR3 is 12 residues. CDR3 loop: CASSAAGTEAFF. CDR3 nucleotides: TGTGCCAGCAGCGCCGCCGGCACTGAAGCTTTCTTT. Full variable domain (remainder filled in from reference TRBV7-2 and TRBJ1-1): GAGVSQSPSNKVTEKGKDVELRCDPISGHTALYWYRQSLGQGLEFLIYFQGNSAPDKSGLPSDRFSAERTGGSVSTLTIQRTQQEDSAVYLCASSAAGTEAFFGQGTRLTVV.

The V and J genes are TRBV21-1 and TRBJ1-2; the table's TRBD1 call for D was not verified on the DNA. TRBV21-1 represents a pseudogene. The CDR3 is made up of 14 amino acids. The CDR3 nucleotides are TGTGCCAGCAGCACCACAGGATTTAACTATGGCTACACCTTC. The encoded protein is CASSTTGFNYGYTF.

This clone was recorded a few times. V usage is TRBV27 and J usage is TRBJ2-1; 9 nucleotides line up with TRBD1. The V segment lost 10 bases and the J segment 5 bases; nucleotides outside the gene matches: 6. Germline V lookup: CDR1 MNHEY, CDR2 SMNVEV (reference sequence). The CDR3 extends over 13 amino acids. The CDR3 sequence is CATIGTGHNEQFF. Written as DNA, the CDR3 is TGTGCCACCATCGGGACAGGGCACAATGAGCAGTTCTTC.

V gene TRBV18 combines with J gene TRBJ1-1, with D possibly being TRBD1 (5 bases). The V and J ends lost 1 base and 3 bases respectively, with 12 bases between them. This CDR3 is built from 15 residues. The germline V gene has CDR1 KGHSH and CDR2 LQKENI. CDR3: CASSPRSDIDTEAFF. The CDR3 nucleotides read TGTGCCAGCTCACCACGGTCGGACATAGACACTGAAGCTTTCTTT.

CDR3 residues: CASSRGTSGLKETQYF. The CDR3 DNA reads TGTGCCAGCAGTCGCGGGACTAGCGGACTAAAAGAGACCCAGTACTTC. The gene calls are TRBV6-2 or TRBV6-3 and TRBJ2-5; 11 positions match TRBD2. The CDR3 runs to 16 residues. Trimming cost V 5 bases and J 3 bases; bases outside gene matches: 8. CDR1 is MNHEY, CDR2 SVGEGT, per germline.

This clone has only one observation. The rearrangement joins TRBV2 to TRBJ1-5, with TRBD1 as a possible D gene (5 bases). From germline, CDR1 is SNHLY and CDR2 FYNNEI. The length of the CDR3 is 16 residues. With 3 bases removed from V and 2 bases from J, the gap between germline ends came to 14 bases. CDR3 DNA: TGTGCCAGCAGTGAGGATGGGGGGGGTGGCAATCAGCCCCAGCATTTT. Translation gives CASSEDGGGGNQPQHF.

The chain is built from TRBV6-6 and TRBJ1-1; D not certain. Germline CDR1 is MNHNY and CDR2 is SVGAGI (reference sequence). Trimming pared 2 bases from V and 3 bases from J, leaving 7 bases between. CDR3 size: 13 residues. The CDR3: CASSYNGDTEAFF. Here the CDR3 DNA reads TGTGCCAGCAGTTACAACGGGGACACTGAAGCTTTCTTT.

The gene calls are TRBV28 and TRBJ1-2; 7 bases agree with TRBD1. The ends lost 10 bases at V and 5 bases at J; junction bases unmatched: 10. CDR1 and CDR2 from the germline V gene are MDHEN and SYDVKM. This CDR3 is built from 13 residues. CDR3 nucleotides: TGTGCCAACTCCCCGGACAGGAGGTATGGCTACACCTTC. Translated: CANSPDRRYGYTF.